Listed below are T cell receptor beta chains from one sample, sequenced in a study of shared clonotypes between healthy human individuals. Profiling relied on immunoSEQ multiplex PCR, and the TCRdb table lists in-frame clones only, not all of them. The sample carries about 2,100,000 clones, roughly 91% recorded once. Sequencing was done on a sample of naive CD8+ T cells from PBMCs. The receptors here all came from a man between 18 and 35 years old in good health. Some clones in this sample may be carry-over from other donors' samples. CDR3s leave out the opening cysteine and the closing phenylalanine or tryptophan. Fields, in order: J gene, V gene, CDR3 protein.

J gene: TRBJ2-7
V gene: TRBV13
CDR3 protein: ASSPTGTSGKSHEQY

J gene: TRBJ2-3
V gene: TRBV6-6
CDR3 protein: ASRRTSGGVTDTQY

J gene: TRBJ2-3
V gene: TRBV15
CDR3 protein: ATSKRGSTDTQY

J gene: TRBJ2-7
V gene: TRBV6-1
CDR3 protein: ASSDGSLRSSYEQY

J gene: TRBJ2-1
V gene: TRBV7-9
CDR3 protein: ASSLARLTGANEQF

J gene: TRBJ2-5
V gene: TRBV5-6
CDR3 protein: ASSLVALRVNQETQY

J gene: TRBJ2-5
V gene: TRBV7-2
CDR3 protein: ASSLVRLAGIQETQY

J gene: TRBJ2-1
V gene: TRBV7-9
CDR3 protein: ASSRGLAGGWDEQF

J gene: TRBJ2-1
V gene: TRBV28
CDR3 protein: ASSLYVDRDYNEQF

J gene: TRBJ2-3
V gene: TRBV7-8
CDR3 protein: ASSKFLAPSTDTQY

J gene: TRBJ2-7
V gene: TRBV27
CDR3 protein: ASSLRGDYEQY

J gene: TRBJ2-3
V gene: TRBV5-1
CDR3 protein: VSSLRTLSTDTQY

J gene: TRBJ2-7
V gene: TRBV27
CDR3 protein: ASSRIRGDYEQY

J gene: TRBJ2-7
V gene: TRBV9
CDR3 protein: ASSGGTSGRLSYEQY

J gene: TRBJ1-1
V gene: TRBV19
CDR3 protein: ASSKEDPNTEAF

J gene: TRBJ1-1
V gene: TRBV7-9
CDR3 protein: ASSVGGHLLEAF